This T cell receptor beta chain came from a study of blood T cell repertoires in COVID-19. Turning to the study itself: COVID-19 samples, acute and convalescent, were from the United States, Italy and Spain. From T cells, B-cell-depleted T cells, or PBMCs came the material, which was cDNA or gDNA.

Original processing notes: Reference gene primers were amplified, and this amplification served to estimate nucleated cell counts. Clones were read by immunoSEQ multiplex PCR, and TCRdb kept only the in-frame ones, dropping some. D and trimming come from the DNA, and the V and J calls and clone size come from that table. The sample holds about 240,000 clones, about nine tenths seen once. The CDR3 is made up of 18 amino acids. The J segment lost 4 bases and the V segment lost 6 bases, leaving 15 bases of the junction unmatched. Germline assignment: CDR1 LNHDA and CDR2 SQIVND (reference sequence). The chain joins TRBV19 to TRBJ2-1; 10 bases match TRBD1. The TCR was taken from a man in his sixties who had recovered from COVID-19. Sequenced material: peripheral blood. The CDR3 sequence: CASSLTGGDFSGYNEQFF. The DNA for the CDR3 is TGTGCCAGTAGCCTGACAGGGGGCGATTTTTCCGGTTACAATGAGCAGTTCTTC.